This TCR beta chain was identified in a study of CD8 T cells in ankylosing spondylitis. Whole-study findings and limits: The study looked at matched synovial fluid samples from ankylosing spondylitis patients. Disease-linked clones were reported to be significantly enriched there. Within peripheral blood, clones linked to disease were CD8+ and relatively rare. A TCR beta motif made of fewer than ten highly homologous variants seemed typical of ankylosing spondylitis blood.

This clonotype has ten or more counts. Antigen: not known. Quantitative molecular-barcoded 5'-RACE generated the TCR beta libraries. TCRdb re-analysed the 5' RACE reads in MiXCR, keeping a single row per CDR3 protein. The sample contains 200,000 to 300,000 distinct CDR3 sequences, over 8.5% of which appear only once. The germline V gene has CDR1 DFQATT and CDR2 SNEGSKA (reference sequence). Deletions cut 5 bases from V and 5 bases from J, with 6 bases between. The CDR3 is made up of 10 amino acids. The sequenced sample consisted of blood, either unsorted or a sorted T cell fraction (not recorded which). The sequence came from a male donor with ankylosing spondylitis or in good health (not recorded which). The chain links TRBV20-1 to TRBJ1-2; no reliable D call. CDR3 protein: CSALLYGYTF. CDR3 nucleotides: TGCAGTGCTCTCCTATATGGCTACACCTTC.